What follows are 9 T cell receptor beta chains derived from one specimen sequenced in a study of shared clonotypes between healthy human individuals. Repertoires were generated with immunoSEQ multiplex PCR, while TCRdb's copy carries only in-frame clones and drops some. Among about 330,000 clones, approximately 79% were seen once, and the ten largest hold approximately 10%. Sample: memory CD4+ T cells sorted from blood. Specified subset: CD45RA-negative fraction. Receptors were obtained from a man younger than 45 in good health.

This clone was counted a few times. V is TRBV28 and J is TRBJ1-4; D ambiguous. The CDR3 totals 12 residues. Trimming removed 6 bases at V and 8 bases at J, with 10 bases between. Germline CDR1 reads MDHEN; CDR2 reads SYDVKM. The CDR3 reads CASSPLGEKLFF. CDR3 DNA: TGTGCCAGCAGCCCCCTCGGGGAAAAACTGTTTTTT. Complete variable domain (other parts from reference TRBV28 and TRBJ1-4): DVKVTQSSRYLVKRTGEKVFLECVQDMDHENMFWYRQDPGLGLRLIYFSYDVKMKEKGDIPEGYSVSREKKERFSLILESASTNQTSMYLCASSPLGEKLFFGSGTQLSVL.

This sequence joins TRBV19 and TRBJ1-2, with 8 bases matching TRBD1. Germline V gene lookup returns CDR1 LNHDA and CDR2 SQIVND (reference sequence). V dropped 4 bases and J dropped 6; count of bases not matched to a gene: 13. The CDR3 has 16 residues. The CDR3 is CASSTGTGLPTNGYTF. CDR3 sequence (DNA): TGTGCCAGTAGTACCGGGACAGGACTACCAACTAATGGCTACACCTTC.

This chain connects TRBV19 to TRBJ2-7; 7 positions agree with TRBD1. CDR3 size: 14 residues. Trimming cost V 1 base and J 3 bases; bases outside gene matches: 3. From germline, CDR1 is LNHDA and CDR2 SQIVND (reference sequence). CDR3 nucleotides: TGTGCCAGTAGTATAGGCAGACAGGGCTACGAGCAGTACTTC. It codes for CASSIGRQGYEQYF.

This chain uses TRBV11-2 with TRBJ2-6, with D unclear. Germline V gene data show CDR1 as SGHAT and CDR2 as FQNNGV. CDR3 length equals 18 residues. Trimming took off 4 bases at V and 5 bases at J, with 21 bases between the two ends. DNA for the CDR3: TGTGCCAGCAGCTGGATACCAAAGCAACAAAGTCGGGCCAACGTCCTGACTTTC. This codes for CASSWIPKQQSRANVLTF.

The chain recombines TRBV7-9 with TRBJ1-1; D unresolved. Germline lookup yields CDR1 SEHNR and CDR2 FQNEAQ (reference sequence). Trimming cost V 4 bases and J 1 base, with 7 bases left between them. The CDR3 runs 13 residues. CDR3 sequence reads: CASSYGANTEAFF. Written as DNA, the CDR3 is TGTGCCAGCAGCTATGGTGCGAACACTGAAGCTTTCTTT.

The chain recombines TRBV28 with TRBJ2-7; D unclear. Germline V gives CDR1 MDHEN, CDR2 SYDVKM. The CDR3 loop spans 12 amino acids. V lost 2 bases, J lost 9 bases, and 11 bases lay in between. The CDR3 is CASSLRSSRQYF. Here the CDR3 DNA reads TGTGCCAGCAGTTTAAGGTCCTCGAGGCAGTACTTC.

The chain is built from TRBV10-3 and TRBJ2-5; D is perhaps TRBD1 (6 bases). Germline CDR1 is ENHRY and CDR2 is SYGVKD. V shed 4 bases and J shed 1 base, with 10 bases lying between them. The CDR3 covers 14 residues. The CDR3 protein is CAISVGGPQETQYF. In DNA, the CDR3 is TGTGCCATCAGTGTAGGGGGACCCCAAGAGACCCAGTACTTC.

The chain carries TRBV2 and TRBJ2-2; 8 bases line up with TRBD1. This CDR3 spans 15 amino acids. Germline CDR1 reads SNHLY; CDR2 reads FYNNEI. The trim removed 4 bases at V and 4 bases at J, leaving 5 bases unmatched. CDR3 bases: TGTGCCAGCAGTGTCCGCAGGGGGCCCACCGGGGAGCTGTTTTTT. This gives the protein CASSVRRGPTGELFF.

The chain carries TRBV28 and TRBJ1-1; TRBD1 might be the D (5 bases). The CDR3 length is 14 residues. Trimming removed 6 bases at V and 7 bases at J, with 18 bases between. CDR1 is MDHEN, CDR2 SYDVKM, per germline. The CDR3 nucleotides are TGTGCCAGCAGACCCTTCGGGACCGGAGGTGAAGCTTTCTTT. Its translation: CASRPFGTGGEAFF.